Sequencing of this TCR beta chain was carried out in a study of cytomegalovirus exposure and HLA in healthy donors. Regarding the study as a whole: Earlier results showed most TCR beta V segments being productive about 87% or about 30% of the time. Later analysis identified a missense DCLRE1C variant that was linked to TCR beta V- and J-gene trimming.

The PCR ran on 60 Vbeta and 13 Jbeta primers. TCRdb keeps only in-frame clones here, not all; method: immunoSEQ multiplex PCR. The table lists approximately 100,000 clones, more than 60% of them singletons. About this clone itself: Its antigen is as yet unknown.

Germline V gene data show CDR1 as GTSNPN and CDR2 as SVGIG (reference sequence). V lost 0 bases and J 5 bases, leaving 10 bases between the germline ends. The CDR3 length is 13 residues. The rearrangement links TRBV30 to TRBJ1-1; unclear D gene. Sequencing used PBMCs. This receptor was obtained from a female donor in good health and CMV-seropositive. As DNA, the CDR3 is TGTGCCTGGAGTGTACAGAGGGTGACTGAAGCTTTCTTT. As protein: CAWSVQRVTEAFF.